This TCR beta chain was identified during a study of shared clonotypes between healthy human individuals. Study-level information: Each donor contributed plates that comprised three CD4 naive, three CD4 memory, two CD8 naive and one CD8 memory.

As originally analysed: From ImmunoSEQ came sequences covering only the junction and carrying no quality scores, so filtering differed. Profiled with immunoSEQ multiplex PCR; TCRdb holds only in-frame clones, not every one. Clonal size and the V and J genes are those of that table, whereas D and trimming came from the DNA. In the table there are roughly 1,800,000 clones, about 95% of which are singletons. A remark on this clone: Its antigen is unknown.

Findings and caveats of the study: A handful of donors shared around 5.1% of their naive CD4 clonotypes.

Positively selected for CCR7, the CD45RO-negative cells used as naive CD8 cells excluded terminally differentiated effector memory CD45RA+ cells. Sequencing was carried out using naive CD8+ T cells sorted from blood. The source of this sequence is a man between 18 and 35 years old in good health.

CDR3 nucleotide sequence: TGTGCCAGCAGTTGGAGTATCAGCGGGGTCTCCTACGAGCAGTACTTC. Its protein product is CASSWSISGVSYEQYF. The chain employs TRBV28 and TRBJ2-7; 7 positions agree with TRBD2. Germline V lookup: CDR1 MDHEN, CDR2 SYDVKM. V was pared by 4 bases and J by 0 bases, with 9 bases of the junction left unmatched. The CDR3 spans 16 residues.